This T cell receptor beta chain came from a study of cytomegalovirus exposure and HLA in healthy donors (TCRdb year 2017). A note on the overall study: In an earlier analysis of around 540 of the donors, 276 Gb of sequence data and 117 million unique TCR beta sequences from some 170 million T cells were reported. An early release that covered about 640 HLA-typed donors contained around 330 gigabases of sequencing data and 80 million or so unique TCR sequences. Alongside the repertoire data, information on donor age, sex, ethnicity and CMV serostatus was compiled. A later genetic analysis took genome-wide SNP genotypes for about 55% of the roughly 670 donors and used that subset as a discovery cohort. The study combined high-throughput TCR immunosequencing, statistical association of individual TCRs with disease status, and machine learning to predict cytomegalovirus infection status. Along with the approximately 650-subject first cohort, a separate validation cohort of approximately 110 different subjects was used. Of the 350 to 400 genotyped donors, approximately 83% fell in the genetic ancestry cluster associated with self-reported Caucasian donors. The number of donors typed differed by locus, with roughly 620-640 for A, B, C, DRB1 and DQB1, roughly 550 for DQA1, 600 to 610 for DPA1, and around 460 for DPB1. The aim of the study was to test whether cataloging public T cell receptors could identify signatures of past pathogen exposure. In an earlier analysis of about 590 of the donors, high-throughput TCR beta sequencing was used to judge whether each TCR beta V gene segment behaved as functional or pseudogenic. The study used immunosequencing to profile the T cell repertoires of hundreds of subjects and linked those repertoires to cytomegalovirus serostatus. To study patterns of TCR occurrence, a later analysis re-analyzed previously published TCR beta repertoires from 666 donors and added high-resolution HLA genotyping. Among some 410 genotyped donors of the cohort, an average of approximately 240,000 unique TCR beta nucleotide sequences were sequenced per donor, roughly 18% of them non-productive. Rather than drawing on any new phenotypic data, the later analysis identified candidate immune exposures from TCR beta sequences and the way those sequences occurred across donors. HLA typing covered class I and class II loci at four-digit resolution. Five DR-DQ haplotypes were treated as single units for association and clustering because of strong linkage in the cohort. Every discovery cohort repertoire had been produced on one sequencing platform.

Study-level results and caveats: The classifier was reported to diagnose cytomegalovirus status with high specificity and sensitivity in both the original and validation cohorts. Because the 87-base-pair reads could not distinguish some IMGT-functional V segments, including TRBV6-2 and TRBV6-3, those segments were excluded. Presence/absence analyses assumed roughly uniform sequencing depth across donors, an assumption that may not hold. This cohort had only TCR beta chains sequenced, and the lack of alpha or paired-chain data limited which features could be detected. According to a later analysis, most CMV-associated TCR beta chains appeared to be HLA-restricted, and the HLA associations seemed to be driven largely by CMV exposure. While some public TCRs were present in many individuals, most TCR sequences turned up only very rarely across donors. The earlier analysis of about 600 of the donors excluded some 15 rarely observed V segments, including chromosome 9 orphons, because counts were too low. A later analysis associated about 17,000 TCR beta sequences with specific HLA alleles at a false discovery rate of 0.05. According to a later analysis, parvovirus B19, influenza, CMV and Epstein-Barr virus appeared linked to several top co-occurrence clusters. A further reported finding was that TCR beta sequences accurately predicted the HLA-A and HLA-B alleles for most subjects in the first cohort. In an earlier analysis of about 600 of the donors, most TCR beta V segments appeared in productive rearrangements about 87% or about 30% of the time, broadly matching IMGT annotations. Because some donors lacked HLA typing at each locus, the association tests relied only on the typed subset. In a later analysis, the rate of TCR association differed among HLA loci, with DRB1 alleles having the most associated TCRs and HLA-C alleles having the fewest. Three of the identified cytomegalovirus-associated TCR beta chains were confirmed in vitro to be specific for cytomegalovirus antigens. The authors suggested that the approach could potentially be generalized to other disease states and immunological phenotypes. A later genetic analysis associated a missense DCLRE1C variant with V-gene and J-gene trimming of TCR beta chains, and an independent cohort replicated the association. CMV serostatus was the only immune exposure information available for the cohort. In a later analysis, HLA-associated TCR beta chains showed more clonal expansion and lower generation probabilities than non-associated chains that were equally common. The study gave a list of about 160 TCR beta chains associated with cytomegalovirus. Strong co-occurrence of HLA alleles, especially DR and DQ, made assigning TCR associations to individual alleles difficult. In a later genetic analysis, fewer N-insertions in productive TCRs were reported among donors in an Asian-associated ancestry cluster than the roughly 710-donor mean. A group of highly shared sequence variants was considered likely to be a technical artifact of the sequencing pipeline. Linkage disequilibrium might explain the correlated functional status among segregating V segments, but an unknown experimental factor could not be ruled out.

V loses 2 bases of germline sequence and J loses 7 bases, and the interval between the two ends is 20 bases. The CDR3 sequence holds 16 residues, the cysteine and phenylalanine included. Only the CDR3 part of the read is kept: 48 bases, read in frame from the first base. CDR1 and CDR2 are drawn from the germline V gene: LGHNA, YNFKEQ. This clone has a handful of counts. No antigen is known for it. Base qualities are not recorded, but no much larger clone differs from it by a single base. Preparation of the library involved the immunoSEQ multiplex PCR assay. For the multiplex PCR, a mixture combining 60 forward primers for TCR Vbeta segments and 13 reverse primers for TCR Jbeta segments was used. A multiplex PCR assay on genomic DNA amplified the CDR3 region of rearranged TCR beta genes. Amplified TCR beta libraries were sequenced as 87-base-pair reads on the Illumina HiSeq System. Under the source paper's analysis protocol: Across the roughly 640 repertoires, a later analysis counted 78 million or so unique TCR beta chains, around 10 million of which were shared by at least two donors. Raw reads were error-corrected and collapsed into unique sequences with a nearest-neighbor algorithm that merged closely related sequences to remove PCR and sequencing errors. Alignment of CDR3 sequences to IMGT reference sequences was used to assign V, D and J gene segments. For a sequence to be retained, a match of at least six nucleotides was required to both a V gene segment and a J gene segment. Rearrangements were classified as productive when the CDR3 lacked stop codons and remained in frame with V and J, and all other rearrangements were classified as non-productive. Following IMGT convention, CDR3 was defined as the stretch from the second conserved V-encoded cysteine to the conserved J-encoded phenylalanine. In an earlier analysis of around 540 of the donors, sequences lacking an unambiguous match to a single V gene segment were excluded. An earlier analysis of roughly 590 of the donors called V segments functional above 56.7% productive rearrangements and segregating when the between-donor standard deviation exceeded 5%. A statistical classification framework was built for diagnosing cytomegalovirus status from the catalog of TCR beta chain sequences. In a later analysis, TCR nucleotide sequences were compared against IMGT/GENE-DB human TR gene sequences so that V and J genes could be assigned. Using the TCRdist pipeline, a later analysis assigned CDR3 sequences along with most-parsimonious VDJ recombination scenarios. In a later analysis, every TCR beta chain was defined by the combination of its CDR3 amino acid sequence and its V-gene family, and reads without a unique V-gene family were dropped. A later analysis removed over 500 highly shared, low-generation-probability nucleotide sequences to deal with suspected cross-contamination and a sequencing artifact. A later analysis calculated a clonal expansion index for each public chain from normalized within-repertoire ranks of inferred template counts. Generation probabilities in a later analysis came from a VDJ recombination model fitted to out-of-frame rearrangements, and those results were checked against IGoR. A later analysis scored TCR-TCR, TCR-HLA and TCR-CMV co-occurrence with hypergeometric tests, applying a repertoire-size bias correction to TCR pairs. To estimate false discovery rates, a later analysis permuted the HLA or CMV assignments 20 times. A later analysis grouped co-occurring TCRs with DBSCAN, adding TCRdist sequence similarity when clustering within HLA-allele-positive subsets. Co-occurrence clustering excluded repertoires with fewer than 30,000 or more than 120,000 public chains, plus five with anomalous nucleotide sharing. Here the immuneACCESS table is served through TCRdb, limited to in-frame sequences with V and J called. Missing clones are a known gap in these copies; in checked studies unresolved V genes cover under half, and the rest lacks a known reason. V and J calls and clone size come straight from that table; D and trimming were deduced from the DNA. For this sample there are about 180,000 clones; around 75% appear just once. The top ten hold around 2.5% of the sample.

The cohort was made up of approximately 700 healthy bone marrow donors. All cohort members were sampled while nominally healthy, although unrecorded immune exposures were likely present. The donor tested CMV seronegative and was one of the 352 seronegative cohort members. A peripheral blood sample was collected from each donor, and TCR beta sequencing was performed on peripheral blood mononuclear cells. Genomic DNA was extracted from the blood cell samples with the Qiagen DNeasy Blood Extraction Kit. The sample consisted of PBMCs. This clonotype was obtained from a female donor in good health and CMV-seronegative. The chain is made from TRBV4-2 and TRBJ2-5; matching of 6 bases hints at TRBD2 as the D gene. The CDR3 protein sequence reads: CASSQYAGTRGGTQYF. The DNA reads as follows: TGTGCCAGCAGCCAATACGCGGGGACTCGAGGCGGGACCCAGTACTTC.